This T cell receptor beta chain was profiled in a study of CD8+ T cells in alopecia areata. Study-level information: Severity scoring for treated patients was based on the percentage of affected scalp area.

Indicated treatment: oral pan-JAK inhibitor, 5-10 mg twice daily. Alopecia areata patients provided lesional scalp punch biopsies and peripheral blood, both collected for the study. Once RNA had been extracted, it was reverse transcribed into cDNA to act as the sequencing template. Generated by immunoSEQ multiplex PCR, the TCRdb table keeps only in-frame clones and is missing some. Of roughly 60,000 clones in the sample, 46% were seen once. This clone was observed many times. The antigen is not known. Study-wide points: Especially in alopecia totalis/universalis, lesional scalp showed greater clonality than normal scalp did.

The receptor was isolated from a human donor with alopecia areata. The specimen was CD8+ T cells sorted from blood, collected at approximately week 36, from a patient treated with tofacitinib.

The chain's CDR3 is CAWKYEGQGPSYEQYF. The CDR3, as DNA: TGTGCCTGGAAGTATGAAGGACAGGGGCCTTCCTACGAGCAGTACTTC. The V gene is TRBV30, the J gene TRBJ2-7, with 9 nucleotides matching TRBD1. Germline V lookup: CDR1 GTSNPN, CDR2 SVGIG (reference sequence). The junction had 11 bases not matched to a gene; V was cut back by 4 bases and J by 1 base. The CDR3 covers 16 residues.